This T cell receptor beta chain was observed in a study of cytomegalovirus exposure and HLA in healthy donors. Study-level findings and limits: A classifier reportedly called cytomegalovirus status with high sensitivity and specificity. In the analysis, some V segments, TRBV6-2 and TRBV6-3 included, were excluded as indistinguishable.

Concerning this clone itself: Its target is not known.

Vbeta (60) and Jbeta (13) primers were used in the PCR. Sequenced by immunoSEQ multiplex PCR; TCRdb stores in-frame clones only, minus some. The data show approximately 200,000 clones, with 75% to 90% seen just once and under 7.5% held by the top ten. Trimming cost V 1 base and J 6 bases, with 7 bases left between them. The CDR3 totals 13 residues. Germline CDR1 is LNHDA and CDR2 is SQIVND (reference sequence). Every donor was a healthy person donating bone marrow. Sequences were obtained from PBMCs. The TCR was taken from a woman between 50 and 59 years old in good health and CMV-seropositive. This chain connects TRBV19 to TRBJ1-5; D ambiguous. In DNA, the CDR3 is TGTGCCAGTAGTATAGTTGAGGGTCAGCCCCAGCATTTT. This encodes CASSIVEGQPQHF.